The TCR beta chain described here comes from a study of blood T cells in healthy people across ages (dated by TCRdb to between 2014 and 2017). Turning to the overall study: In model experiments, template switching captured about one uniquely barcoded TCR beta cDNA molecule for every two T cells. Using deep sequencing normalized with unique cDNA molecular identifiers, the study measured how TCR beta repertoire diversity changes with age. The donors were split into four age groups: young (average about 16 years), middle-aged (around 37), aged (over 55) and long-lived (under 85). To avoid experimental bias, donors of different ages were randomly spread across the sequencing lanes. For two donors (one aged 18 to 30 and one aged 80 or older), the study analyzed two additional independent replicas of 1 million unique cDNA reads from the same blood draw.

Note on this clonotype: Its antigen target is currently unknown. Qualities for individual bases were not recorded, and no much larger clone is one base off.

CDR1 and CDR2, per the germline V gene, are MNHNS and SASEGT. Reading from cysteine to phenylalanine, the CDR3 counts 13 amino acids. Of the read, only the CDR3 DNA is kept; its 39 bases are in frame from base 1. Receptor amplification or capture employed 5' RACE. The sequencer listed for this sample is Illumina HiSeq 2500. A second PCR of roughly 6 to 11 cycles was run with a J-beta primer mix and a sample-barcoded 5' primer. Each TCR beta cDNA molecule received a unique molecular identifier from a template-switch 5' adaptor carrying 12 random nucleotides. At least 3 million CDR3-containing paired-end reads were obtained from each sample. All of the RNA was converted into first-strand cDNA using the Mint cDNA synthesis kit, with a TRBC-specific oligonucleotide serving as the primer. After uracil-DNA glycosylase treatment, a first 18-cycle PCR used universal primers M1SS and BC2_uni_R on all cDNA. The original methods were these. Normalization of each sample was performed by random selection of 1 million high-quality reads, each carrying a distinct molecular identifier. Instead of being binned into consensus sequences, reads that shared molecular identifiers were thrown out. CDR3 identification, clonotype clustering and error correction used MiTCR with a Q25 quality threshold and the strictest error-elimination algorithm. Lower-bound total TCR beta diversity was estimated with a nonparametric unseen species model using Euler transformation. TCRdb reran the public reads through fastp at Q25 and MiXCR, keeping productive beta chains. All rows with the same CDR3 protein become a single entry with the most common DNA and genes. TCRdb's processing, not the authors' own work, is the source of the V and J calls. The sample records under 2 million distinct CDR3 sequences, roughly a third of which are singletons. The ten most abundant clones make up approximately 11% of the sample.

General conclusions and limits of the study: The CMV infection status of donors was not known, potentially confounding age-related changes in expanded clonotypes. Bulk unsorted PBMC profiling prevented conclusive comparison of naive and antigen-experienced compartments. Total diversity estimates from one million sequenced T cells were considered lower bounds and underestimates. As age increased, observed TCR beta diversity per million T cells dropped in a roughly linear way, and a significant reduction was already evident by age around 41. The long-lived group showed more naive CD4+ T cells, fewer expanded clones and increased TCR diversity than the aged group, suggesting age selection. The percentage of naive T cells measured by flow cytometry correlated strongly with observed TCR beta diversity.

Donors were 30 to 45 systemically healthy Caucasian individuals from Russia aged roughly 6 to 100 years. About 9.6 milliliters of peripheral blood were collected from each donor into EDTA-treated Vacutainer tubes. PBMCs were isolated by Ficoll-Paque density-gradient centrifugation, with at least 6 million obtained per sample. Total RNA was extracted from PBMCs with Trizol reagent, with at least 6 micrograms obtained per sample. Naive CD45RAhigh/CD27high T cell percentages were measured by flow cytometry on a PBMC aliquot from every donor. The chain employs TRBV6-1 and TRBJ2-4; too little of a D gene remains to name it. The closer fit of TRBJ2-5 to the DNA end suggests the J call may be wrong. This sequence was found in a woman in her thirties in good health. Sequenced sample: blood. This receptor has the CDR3 CASSEIREETQYF. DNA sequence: TGTGCCAGCAGTGAAATTAGAGAAGAGACCCAGTACTTC.